A selection of T cell receptor beta chains follows, all from one sample in a study of T-cell reconstitution after alpha-beta-depleted transplantation in children. TCRdb reanalysed the PCR reads using MiXCR and keeps one entry per CDR3 protein. The sample comprises 530,000 or so distinct CDR3 sequences, around 27% of which are singletons, and around 36% rests with the top ten. Material: PBMCs, obtained before TCRalphabeta/CD19-depleted stem cell transplant. The source of these receptors is a boy younger than two with Wiskott-Aldrich syndrome, due to receive a stem cell transplant. Each CDR3 is given with its conserved first and last residue. The D gene is left open where the match is weak. Not every row has a clone size; where given, it reads once, few, many or a size class.

V	size	J	D	DNA	CDR3
TRBV7-6	few	TRBJ2-3	.	TGTGCCAGCAGCTTAGGGACGGGATGGTCCCCCACAGATACGCAGTATTTT	CASSLGTGWSPTDTQYF
TRBV29-1	.	TRBJ1-2	.	TGCAGCGTCCAGGGGCAAGTGGGTGGCTACACCTTC	CSVQGQVGGYTF
TRBV11-1	.	TRBJ2-1	.	TGTGCCAGCAGCCCAGTGGCCAGGTACAATGAGCAGTTCTTC	CASSPVARYNEQFF
TRBV10-3	.	TRBJ1-5	.	TGTGCCATCAGGTCCGGGACGCTAGCAAGTCAGCCCCAGCATTTT	CAIRSGTLASQPQHF
TRBV20-1	few	TRBJ2-5	TRBD2	TGCAGTGCTAAAGCGGGGAACCAAGAGACCCAGTACTTC	CSAKAGNQETQYF
TRBV7-8	.	TRBJ2-1	TRBD2	TGTGCCAGCAGCTTGATGTCTAGCGGAACCTACAATGAGCAGTTCTTC	CASSLMSSGTYNEQFF
TRBV14	few	TRBJ2-5	.	TGTGCCAGCAGCCAAGTTTGGGAGACCCAGTACTTC	CASSQVWETQYF
TRBV20-1	.	TRBJ1-1	.	TGCAGTGCTAGTGGCCCTATGGGAATGAACACTGAAGCTTTCTTT	CSASGPMGMNTEAFF
TRBV20-1	few	TRBJ1-5	TRBD1	TGCAGTGCCAGCTCGTTAGGGGGCCTTCAGCCCCAGCATTTT	CSASSLGGLQPQHF
TRBV6-1	.	TRBJ2-5	TRBD2	TGTGCCAGCAGTGGTAGCGGGAGGCCGGGGGAGACCCAGTACTTC	CASSGSGRPGETQYF
TRBV12-3/TRBV12-4	.	TRBJ1-1	.	TGTGCCAGCACAGGGGTAGTGAACACTGAAGCTTTCTTT	CASTGVVNTEAFF
TRBV11-2	once	TRBJ2-1	TRBD2	TGTGCCAGCAGCCCACCGTTTCCCGGGAGGGCCTCTAACCATGAGCAGTTCTTC	CASSPPFPGRASNHEQFF
TRBV7-9	.	TRBJ2-3	TRBD2	TGTGCCAGCCAGGTTCGTACAGCGGGAGTTGGAGATACGCAGTATTTT	CASQVRTAGVGDTQYF
TRBV12-3/TRBV12-4	.	TRBJ2-1	.	TGTGCCAGCAGTTTATCTTGGCGTGAGCAGTTCTTC	CASSLSWREQFF